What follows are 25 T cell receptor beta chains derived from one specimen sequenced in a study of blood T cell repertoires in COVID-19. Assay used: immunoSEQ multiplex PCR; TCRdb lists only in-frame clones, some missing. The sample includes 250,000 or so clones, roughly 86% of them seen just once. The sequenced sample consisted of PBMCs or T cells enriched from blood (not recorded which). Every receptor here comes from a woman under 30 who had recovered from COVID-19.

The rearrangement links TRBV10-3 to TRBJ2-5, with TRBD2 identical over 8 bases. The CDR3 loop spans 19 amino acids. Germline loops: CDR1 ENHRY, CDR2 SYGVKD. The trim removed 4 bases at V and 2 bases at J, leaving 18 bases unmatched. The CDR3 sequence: CAISGDGGQGSGSQETQYF. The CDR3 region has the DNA TGTGCCATCAGTGGGGACGGGGGGCAGGGCAGCGGGAGTCAAGAGACCCAGTACTTC.

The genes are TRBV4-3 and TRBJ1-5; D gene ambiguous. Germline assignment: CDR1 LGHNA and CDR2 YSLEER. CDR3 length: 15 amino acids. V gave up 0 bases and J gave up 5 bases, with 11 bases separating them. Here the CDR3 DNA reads TGCGCCAGCAGCCAAGACAGGAGGTGGGATCAGCCCCAGCATTTT. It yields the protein CASSQDRRWDQPQHF.

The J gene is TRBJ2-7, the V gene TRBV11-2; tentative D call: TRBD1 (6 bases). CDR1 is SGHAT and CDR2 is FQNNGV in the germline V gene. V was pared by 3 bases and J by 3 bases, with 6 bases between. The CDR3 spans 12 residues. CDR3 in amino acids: CASSLDSYEQYF. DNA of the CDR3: TGTGCCAGCAGCTTGGACAGCTACGAGCAGTACTTC.

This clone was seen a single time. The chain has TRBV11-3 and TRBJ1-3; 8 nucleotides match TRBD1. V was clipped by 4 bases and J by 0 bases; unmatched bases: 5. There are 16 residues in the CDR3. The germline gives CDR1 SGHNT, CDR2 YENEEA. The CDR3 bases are TGTGCCAGCAGCTCGTGGACAGGGATCTCTGGAAACACCATATATTTT. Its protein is CASSSWTGISGNTIYF.

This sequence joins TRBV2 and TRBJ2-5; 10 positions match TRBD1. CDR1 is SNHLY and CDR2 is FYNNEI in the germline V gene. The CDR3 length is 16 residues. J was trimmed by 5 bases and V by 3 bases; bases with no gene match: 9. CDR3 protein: CASSDPGQGGSETQYF. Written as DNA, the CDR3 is TGTGCCAGCAGTGACCCCGGACAGGGGGGCAGCGAGACCCAGTACTTC.

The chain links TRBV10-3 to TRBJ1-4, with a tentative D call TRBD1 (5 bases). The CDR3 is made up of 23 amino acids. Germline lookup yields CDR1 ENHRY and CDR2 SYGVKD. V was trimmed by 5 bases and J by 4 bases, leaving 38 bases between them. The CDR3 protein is CAISPGRYRSGGTIEESNEKLFF. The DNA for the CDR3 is TGTGCCATCAGTCCTGGCAGATATCGGTCGGGGGGTACAATCGAGGAAAGTAATGAAAAACTGTTTTTT.

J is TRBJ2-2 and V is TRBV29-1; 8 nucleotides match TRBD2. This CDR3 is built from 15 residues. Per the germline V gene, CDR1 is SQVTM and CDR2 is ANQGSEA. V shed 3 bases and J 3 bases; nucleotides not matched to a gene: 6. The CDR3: CSVEQAGAYTGELFF. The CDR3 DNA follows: TGCAGCGTTGAGCAAGCGGGGGCGTACACCGGGGAGCTGTTTTTT.

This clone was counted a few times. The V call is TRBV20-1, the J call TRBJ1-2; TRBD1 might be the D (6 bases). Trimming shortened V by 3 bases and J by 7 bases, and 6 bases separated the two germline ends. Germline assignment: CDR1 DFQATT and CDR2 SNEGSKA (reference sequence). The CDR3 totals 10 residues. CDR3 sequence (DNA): TGCAGTGCTAGGGGGGCTGGCTACACCTTC. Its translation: CSARGAGYTF.

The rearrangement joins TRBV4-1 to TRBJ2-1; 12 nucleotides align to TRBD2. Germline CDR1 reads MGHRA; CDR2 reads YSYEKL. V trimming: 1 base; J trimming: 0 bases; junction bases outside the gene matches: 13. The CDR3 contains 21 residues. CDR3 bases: TGCGCCAGCAGCCAAGTTATAACTAGCGGGAGGCCCTTGGGCTCCTACAATGAGCAGTTCTTC. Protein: CASSQVITSGRPLGSYNEQFF.

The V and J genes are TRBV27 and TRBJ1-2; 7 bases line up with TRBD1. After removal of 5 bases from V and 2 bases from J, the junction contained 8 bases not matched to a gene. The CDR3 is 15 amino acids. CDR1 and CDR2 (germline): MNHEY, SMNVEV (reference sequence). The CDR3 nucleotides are TGTGCCAGCAGTAACCTGGGACAGATCAACTATGGCTACACCTTC. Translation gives CASSNLGQINYGYTF.

In DNA, the CDR3 is TGTGCCACCAGTGAGTCCGGGACTAACTATGGCTACACCTTC. Encoded protein: CATSESGTNYGYTF. The chain combines TRBV24-1 with TRBJ1-2; D remains ambiguous. The CDR3 contains 14 residues. The germline V gene encodes CDR1 KGHDR and CDR2 SFDVKD. The V end lost 4 bases, the J end lost 0 bases, and 8 bases lay between the germline ends.

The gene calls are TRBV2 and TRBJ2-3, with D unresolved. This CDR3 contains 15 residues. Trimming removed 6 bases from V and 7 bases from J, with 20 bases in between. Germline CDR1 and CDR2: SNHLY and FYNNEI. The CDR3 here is CASRLQISEYYTQYF. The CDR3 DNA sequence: TGTGCCAGCAGGCTACAGATATCGGAATATTATACGCAGTATTTT.

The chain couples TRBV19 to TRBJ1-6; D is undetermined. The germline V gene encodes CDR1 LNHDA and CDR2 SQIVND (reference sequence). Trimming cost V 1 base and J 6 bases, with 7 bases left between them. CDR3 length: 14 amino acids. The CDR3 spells CASSIGQINSPLHF. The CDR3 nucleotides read TGTGCCAGTAGTATAGGACAAATTAATTCACCCCTCCACTTT. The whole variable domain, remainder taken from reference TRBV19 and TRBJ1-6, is DGGITQSPKYLFRKEGQNVTLSCEQNLNHDAMYWYRQDPGQGLRLIYYSQIVNDFQKGDIAEGYSVSREKKESFPLTVTSAQKNPTAFYLCASSIGQINSPLHFGNGTRLTVT.

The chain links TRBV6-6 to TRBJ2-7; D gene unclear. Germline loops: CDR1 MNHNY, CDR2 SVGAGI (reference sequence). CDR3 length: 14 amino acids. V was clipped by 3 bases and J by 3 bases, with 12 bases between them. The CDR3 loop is CASSYRPGSYEQYF. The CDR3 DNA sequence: TGTGCCAGCAGTTATCGGCCAGGTAGCTACGAGCAGTACTTC.

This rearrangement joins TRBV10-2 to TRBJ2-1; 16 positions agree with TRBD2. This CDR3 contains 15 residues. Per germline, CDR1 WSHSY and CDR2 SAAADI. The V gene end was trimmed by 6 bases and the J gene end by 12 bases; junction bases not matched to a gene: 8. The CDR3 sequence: CASRTGTSGRVRQFF. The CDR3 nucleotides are TGCGCCAGCAGAACCGGGACTAGCGGGAGGGTGAGGCAGTTCTTC.

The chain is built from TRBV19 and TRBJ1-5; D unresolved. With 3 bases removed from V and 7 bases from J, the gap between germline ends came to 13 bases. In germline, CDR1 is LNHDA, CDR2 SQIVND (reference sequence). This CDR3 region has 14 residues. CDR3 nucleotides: TGTGCCAGTAGTATTGGGCAGGCCCCACAGCCCCAGCATTTT. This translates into CASSIGQAPQPQHF.

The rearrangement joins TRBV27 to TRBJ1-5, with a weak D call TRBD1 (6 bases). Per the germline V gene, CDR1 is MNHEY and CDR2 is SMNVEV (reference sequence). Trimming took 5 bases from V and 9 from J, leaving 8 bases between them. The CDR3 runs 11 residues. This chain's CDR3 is CASSPTGPQHF. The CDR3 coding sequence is TGTGCCAGCAGTCCGACAGGGCCCCAGCATTTT.

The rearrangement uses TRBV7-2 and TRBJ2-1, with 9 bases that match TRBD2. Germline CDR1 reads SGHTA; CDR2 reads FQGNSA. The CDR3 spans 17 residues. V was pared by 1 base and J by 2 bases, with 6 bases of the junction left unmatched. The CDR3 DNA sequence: TGTGCCAGCAGCTTAGAGTCAGCGGGGGGCCCCTACAATGAGCAGTTCTTC. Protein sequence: CASSLESAGGPYNEQFF.

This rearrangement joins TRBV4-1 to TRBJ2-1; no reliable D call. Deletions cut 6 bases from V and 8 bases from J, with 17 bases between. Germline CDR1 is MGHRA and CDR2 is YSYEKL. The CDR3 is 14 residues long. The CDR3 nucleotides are TGCGCCAGCAGTGAACTCCCCGGGTGGGATGAGCAGTTCTTC. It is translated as CASSELPGWDEQFF.

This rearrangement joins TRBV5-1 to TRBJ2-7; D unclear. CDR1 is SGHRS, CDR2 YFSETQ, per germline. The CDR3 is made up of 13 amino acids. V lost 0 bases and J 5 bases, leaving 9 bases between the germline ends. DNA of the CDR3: TGCGCCAGCAGCTTGGGTCCTCCCGACGAGCAGTACTTC. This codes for CASSLGPPDEQYF.

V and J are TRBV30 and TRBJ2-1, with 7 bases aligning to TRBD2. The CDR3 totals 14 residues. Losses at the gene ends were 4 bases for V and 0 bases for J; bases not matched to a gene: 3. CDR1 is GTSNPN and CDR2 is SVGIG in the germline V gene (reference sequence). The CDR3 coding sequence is TGTGCCTGGACTAGCGGCAACTCCTACAATGAGCAGTTCTTC. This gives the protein CAWTSGNSYNEQFF.

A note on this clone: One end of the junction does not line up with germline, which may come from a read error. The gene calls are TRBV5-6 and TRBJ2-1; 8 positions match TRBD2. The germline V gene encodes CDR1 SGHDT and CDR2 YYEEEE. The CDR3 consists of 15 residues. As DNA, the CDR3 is TGTGCCAGCACCTTGGGCGGGGGGCGATACAATGAGCAGTTCTTC. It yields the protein CASTLGGGRYNEQFF. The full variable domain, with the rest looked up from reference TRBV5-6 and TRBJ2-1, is DAGVTQSPTHLIKTRGQQVTLRCSPKSGHDTVSWYQQALGQGPQFIFQYYEEEERQRGNFPDRFSGHQFPNYSSELNVNALLLGDSALYLCASTLGGGRYNEQFFGPGTRLTVL.

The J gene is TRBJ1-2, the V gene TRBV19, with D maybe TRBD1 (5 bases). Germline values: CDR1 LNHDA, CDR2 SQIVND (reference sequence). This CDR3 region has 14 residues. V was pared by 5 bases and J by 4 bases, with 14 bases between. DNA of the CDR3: TGTGCCAGTAGTCCCCAGGGTGGCGGCTATGGCTACACCTTC. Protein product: CASSPQGGGYGYTF.

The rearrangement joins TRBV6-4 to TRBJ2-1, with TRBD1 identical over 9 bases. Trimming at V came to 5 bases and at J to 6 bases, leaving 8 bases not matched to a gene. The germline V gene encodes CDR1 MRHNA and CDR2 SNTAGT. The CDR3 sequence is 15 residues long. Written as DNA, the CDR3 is TGTGCCAGCAGTCCCGGGACAGGGAGCGCCAATGAGCAGTTCTTC. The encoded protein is CASSPGTGSANEQFF.

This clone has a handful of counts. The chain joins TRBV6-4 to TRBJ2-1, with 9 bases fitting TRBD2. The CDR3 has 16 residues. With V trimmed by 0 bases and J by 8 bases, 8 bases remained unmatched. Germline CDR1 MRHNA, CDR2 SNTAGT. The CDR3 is CASSDSTAGGRDEQFF. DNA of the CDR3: TGTGCCAGCAGTGACTCGACGGCGGGGGGGCGGGATGAGCAGTTCTTC.